The rows below give T cell receptor beta chains drawn from one sample of a study of CD8 T cells in Susac syndrome. TCRdb analysed the immunoSEQ multiplex PCR reads with MiXCR anew, one entry per CDR3 protein. The sample includes roughly 190,000 distinct CDR3 sequences, roughly 95% of them seen just once. Sequencing was done on a sample of CD4+ T cells from PBMCs. Receptors originate from a human donor with Susac syndrome. CDR3s include the opening cysteine and the closing phenylalanine or tryptophan. A D gene is named only where the DNA matches it firmly. A clone size is listed for some rows: how often the clone was seen (once, few, many), or a class if it is expanded.

len: 13; j_gene: TRBJ2-1; v_gene: TRBV11-3; abundance: .; d_gene: .; CDR3nt: TGTGCCAGCCGGGACTTCGTCCACAATGAGCAGTTCTTC; CDR3aa: CASRDFVHNEQFF
len: 11; j_gene: TRBJ2-2; v_gene: TRBV9; abundance: .; d_gene: .; CDR3nt: TGTGCCAGCAGCGTTAACGGGGAGCTGTTTTTT; CDR3aa: CASSVNGELFF
len: 12; j_gene: TRBJ1-1; v_gene: TRBV18; abundance: .; d_gene: .; CDR3nt: TGTGCCAGCTCACCCTGGGGGACTGAAGCTTTCTTT; CDR3aa: CASSPWGTEAFF
len: 13; j_gene: TRBJ2-5; v_gene: TRBV5-1; abundance: .; d_gene: .; CDR3nt: TGCGCCAGCAGCCGGGCGCTAGGGGAGACCCAGTACTTC; CDR3aa: CASSRALGETQYF
len: 14; j_gene: TRBJ2-5; v_gene: TRBV28; abundance: .; d_gene: TRBD2; CDR3nt: TGTGCCAGCAGTTCAGCGGGGATACAAGAGACCCAGTACTTC; CDR3aa: CASSSAGIQETQYF
len: 17; j_gene: TRBJ2-5; v_gene: TRBV9; abundance: .; d_gene: TRBD2; CDR3nt: TGTGCCAGCAGCGTAGGAGCTCTAGCGGGGGGTCAAGAGACCCAGTACTTC; CDR3aa: CASSVGALAGGQETQYF
len: 14; j_gene: TRBJ2-7; v_gene: TRBV6-5; abundance: .; d_gene: .; CDR3nt: TGTGCCAGCAGTTCCCTCTCGAGTCCCTACGAGCAGTACTTC; CDR3aa: CASSSLSSPYEQYF
len: 16; j_gene: TRBJ1-6; v_gene: TRBV3-1; abundance: once; d_gene: .; CDR3nt: TGTGCCAGCAGCGCAGTACAGGGTCGACAGAATTCACCCCTCCACTTT; CDR3aa: CASSAVQGRQNSPLHF
len: 12; j_gene: TRBJ2-5; v_gene: TRBV28; abundance: once; d_gene: .; CDR3nt: TGTGCCAGCCTCGGGACTCAAGAGACCCAGTACTTC; CDR3aa: CASLGTQETQYF
len: 16; j_gene: TRBJ2-1; v_gene: TRBV20-1; abundance: .; d_gene: .; CDR3nt: TGCAGTGCTAGATTCGGGCGGATGAGCTCCTACAATGAGCAGTTCTTC; CDR3aa: CSARFGRMSSYNEQFF
len: 14; j_gene: TRBJ2-3; v_gene: TRBV4-2; abundance: .; d_gene: TRBD2; CDR3nt: TGTGCCAGCAGCCCTCGACTAGCTTCAGATACGCAGTATTTT; CDR3aa: CASSPRLASDTQYF
len: 14; j_gene: TRBJ1-6; v_gene: TRBV7-2; abundance: .; d_gene: .; CDR3nt: TGTGCCAGCTCAACGGGGGCCTATAATTCACCCCTCCACTTT; CDR3aa: CASSTGAYNSPLHF
len: 11; j_gene: TRBJ2-7; v_gene: TRBV29-1; abundance: .; d_gene: .; CDR3nt: TGCAGCGTGGGATCAGGGTCCGAGCAGTACTTC; CDR3aa: CSVGSGSEQYF
len: 12; j_gene: TRBJ2-3; v_gene: TRBV7-2; abundance: .; d_gene: .; CDR3nt: TGTGCCAGCAGCCATCCTGGAGATACGCAGTATTTT; CDR3aa: CASSHPGDTQYF
len: 14; j_gene: TRBJ1-2; v_gene: TRBV20-1; abundance: .; d_gene: .; CDR3nt: TGCAGTGCTAGACCTGGAGGGGATTGGGATGGCTACACCTTC; CDR3aa: CSARPGGDWDGYTF
len: 15; j_gene: TRBJ1-5; v_gene: TRBV3-1; abundance: .; d_gene: .; CDR3nt: TGTGCCAGCAGCCCAGCCGGCTTGGGTAATCAGCCCCAGCATTTT; CDR3aa: CASSPAGLGNQPQHF
len: 11; j_gene: TRBJ2-5; v_gene: TRBV20-1; abundance: .; d_gene: .; CDR3nt: TGCAGTGAAGGCAGGGGAGAGACCCAGTACTTC; CDR3aa: CSEGRGETQYF
len: 14; j_gene: TRBJ2-1; v_gene: TRBV5-5; abundance: .; d_gene: .; CDR3nt: TGTGCCAGCAGCTTGGACGGCAGGGTCAATGAGCAGTTCTTC; CDR3aa: CASSLDGRVNEQFF
len: 14; j_gene: TRBJ2-3; v_gene: TRBV19; abundance: .; d_gene: TRBD2; CDR3nt: TGTGCCAGTAGTCTGGGGACTAGCGCAGATACGCAGTATTTT; CDR3aa: CASSLGTSADTQYF
len: 13; j_gene: TRBJ2-5; v_gene: TRBV6-6; abundance: .; d_gene: .; CDR3nt: TGTGCCAGCAGTCCCCGCGAGCTGGAGACCCAGTACTTC; CDR3aa: CASSPRELETQYF
len: 14; j_gene: TRBJ1-1; v_gene: TRBV12-3/TRBV12-4; abundance: .; d_gene: TRBD1; CDR3nt: TGTGCCAGCAGTTTATCGAACAGGGGCACTGAAGCTTTCTTT; CDR3aa: CASSLSNRGTEAFF
len: 13; j_gene: TRBJ1-2; v_gene: TRBV29-1; abundance: .; d_gene: .; CDR3nt: TGCAGCGTTGAAACAGGGAATGGCTATGGCTACACCTTC; CDR3aa: CSVETGNGYGYTF
len: 15; j_gene: TRBJ2-1; v_gene: TRBV9; abundance: .; d_gene: .; CDR3nt: TGTGCCAGCACCCCTTTGGACACTTACTACAATGAGCAGTTCTTC; CDR3aa: CASTPLDTYYNEQFF
len: 14; j_gene: TRBJ1-5; v_gene: TRBV2; abundance: .; d_gene: .; CDR3nt: TGTGCCAGCAGTGTGATGTCAGGAGGACAGCCCCAGCATTTT; CDR3aa: CASSVMSGGQPQHF
len: 15; j_gene: TRBJ2-5; v_gene: TRBV7-2; abundance: .; d_gene: TRBD1; CDR3nt: TGTGCCAGCAGCGCCCGACAGGGGGCGGGAGAGACCCAGTACTTC; CDR3aa: CASSARQGAGETQYF
len: 17; j_gene: TRBJ2-6; v_gene: TRBV28; abundance: .; d_gene: TRBD1; CDR3nt: TGTGCCAGCAGTCCTCCCTCGACAGGGGGCGTCCGAAACGTCCTGACTTTC; CDR3aa: CASSPPSTGGVRNVLTF
len: 17; j_gene: TRBJ2-2; v_gene: TRBV4-1; abundance: .; d_gene: .; CDR3nt: TGCGCCAGCAGCCAGGGTGGTGCGGGGCCCACGACCGGGGAGCTGTTTTTT; CDR3aa: CASSQGGAGPTTGELFF
len: 18; j_gene: TRBJ1-1; v_gene: TRBV29-1; abundance: once; d_gene: TRBD1; CDR3nt: TGCAGCGTCGACCCAAGAGACCTCAGGACAGGGGCGAACACTGAAGCTTTCTTT; CDR3aa: CSVDPRDLRTGANTEAFF
len: 13; j_gene: TRBJ1-1; v_gene: TRBV12-3/TRBV12-4; abundance: .; d_gene: .; CDR3nt: TGTGCCAGCAGTCCAGGTTTGAACACTGAAGCTTTCTTT; CDR3aa: CASSPGLNTEAFF
len: 13; j_gene: TRBJ2-1; v_gene: TRBV7-9; abundance: .; d_gene: .; CDR3nt: TGTGCCAGCAGCTTAAGCGGGCCGCAGGAGCAGTTCTTC; CDR3aa: CASSLSGPQEQFF
len: 14; j_gene: TRBJ1-6; v_gene: TRBV12-3/TRBV12-4; abundance: .; d_gene: .; CDR3nt: TGTGCCAGCAAGGGGACAAACTATAATTCACCCCTCCACTTT; CDR3aa: CASKGTNYNSPLHF
len: 16; j_gene: TRBJ1-6; v_gene: TRBV6-1; abundance: .; d_gene: .; CDR3nt: TGTGCCAGCAGATCGACGGGGCCCTCCTATAATTCACCCCTCCACTTT; CDR3aa: CASRSTGPSYNSPLHF
len: 13; j_gene: TRBJ2-7; v_gene: TRBV29-1; abundance: .; d_gene: .; CDR3nt: TGCAGCGTTGAACGGCAGGGGACTTACGAGCAGTACTTC; CDR3aa: CSVERQGTYEQYF
len: 13; j_gene: TRBJ2-2; v_gene: TRBV24-1; abundance: .; d_gene: .; CDR3nt: TGTGCCACTTCGAACAGGAACACCGGGGAGCTGTTTTTT; CDR3aa: CATSNRNTGELFF
len: 13; j_gene: TRBJ1-5; v_gene: TRBV20-1; abundance: .; d_gene: .; CDR3nt: TGCAGTGCAAGTGGTCCCCCCAATCAGCCCCAGCATTTT; CDR3aa: CSASGPPNQPQHF
len: 15; j_gene: TRBJ1-1; v_gene: TRBV2; abundance: .; d_gene: .; CDR3nt: TGTGCCAGCAGTGAAGGGGGCAGGGCGAACACTGAAGCTTTCTTT; CDR3aa: CASSEGGRANTEAFF
len: 18; j_gene: TRBJ1-6; v_gene: TRBV21-1; abundance: .; d_gene: .; CDR3nt: TGTGCCAGCAGTGTCCGGGACAGGAGTATATCCTATAATTCACCCCTCCACTTT; CDR3aa: CASSVRDRSISYNSPLHF
len: 16; j_gene: TRBJ2-7; v_gene: TRBV7-7; abundance: once; d_gene: TRBD1; CDR3nt: TGTGCTAGCAGCCCCGGCGGGGGACAGGGGTCCTACGAGCAGTACTTC; CDR3aa: CASSPGGGQGSYEQYF
len: 14; j_gene: TRBJ1-1; v_gene: TRBV5-1; abundance: .; d_gene: .; CDR3nt: TGCGCCAGCAGCTTAGACAGAACGAACACTGAAGCTTTCTTT; CDR3aa: CASSLDRTNTEAFF
len: 16; j_gene: TRBJ1-3; v_gene: TRBV25-1; abundance: .; d_gene: TRBD1; CDR3nt: TGTGCCAGCAGCCTCCCGGGACAGGGAGCTGGAAACACCATATATTTT; CDR3aa: CASSLPGQGAGNTIYF
len: 15; j_gene: TRBJ2-7; v_gene: TRBV5-1; abundance: once; d_gene: TRBD1; CDR3nt: TGCGCCAGCAGCCCCGGACAGGGATTGTCCTACGAGCAGTACTTC; CDR3aa: CASSPGQGLSYEQYF
len: 16; j_gene: TRBJ2-2; v_gene: TRBV5-1; abundance: .; d_gene: TRBD2; CDR3nt: TGCGCCAGCAGCTTGGTGAGCGGGGGCAACACCGGGGAGCTGTTTTTT; CDR3aa: CASSLVSGGNTGELFF
len: 10; j_gene: TRBJ2-3; v_gene: TRBV29-1; abundance: .; d_gene: .; CDR3nt: TGCAGCGTTGGAATGGATACGCAGTATTTT; CDR3aa: CSVGMDTQYF